The 12 T cell receptor beta chains reported below all come from one sample, sequenced in a study of CD8 T cells in ankylosing spondylitis. TCRdb re-called the 5' RACE reads with MiXCR, one entry per CDR3 protein. Among 300,000 to 400,000 distinct CDR3 sequences listed, under 14% were seen once. Specimen: blood, either unsorted or a sorted T cell fraction (not recorded which). The receptors stem from a female donor with ankylosing spondylitis or in good health (not recorded which).

In its sample, this clonotype was seen a few times. This chain links TRBV27 with TRBJ1-5; D uncertain. The CDR3 is 12 residues long. Between the trimmed V and J ends, which lost 5 bases and 9 bases, there was a span of 11 bases. The germline CDR1 and CDR2 sequences are MNHEY and SMNVEV (reference sequence). CDR3 coding DNA: TGTGCCAGCAGTGCCCGTCCGGGGCCCCAGCATTTT. This encodes CASSARPGPQHF.

This clonotype was seen at least ten times. The chain joins TRBV7-6 to TRBJ2-1, with TRBD2 matching 7 bases. V lost 0 bases to trimming and J lost 6 bases; unmatched junction nucleotides: 5. The germline gives CDR1 SGHVS, CDR2 FNYEAQ. The CDR3 consists of 15 residues. This chain's CDR3 is CASSLAPRGTNEQFF. CDR3 coding DNA: TGTGCCAGCAGCTTAGCCCCGCGGGGGACCAATGAGCAGTTCTTC.

The rearrangement uses TRBV30 and TRBJ2-1, with no clear D. Trimming pared 6 bases from V and 4 bases from J, leaving 7 bases between. The CDR3 has 11 residues. Germline assignment: CDR1 GTSNPN and CDR2 SVGIG (reference sequence). CDR3 DNA: TGTGCCTGCACAGCATACAATGAGCAGTTCTTC. Its translation is CACTAYNEQFF.

This clonotype has more than one count but fewer than ten. The chain uses TRBV28 and TRBJ2-4, with D perhaps matching TRBD2 (6 bases). The CDR3 has 16 residues. Germline V CDR1 and CDR2: MDHEN, SYDVKM. The germline V and J ends were trimmed by 2 bases and 1 base, with 12 bases remaining between them. DNA of the CDR3: TGTGCCAGCAGTTTAGGCGGGGTGATGGCCAAAAACATTCAGTACTTC. It is translated as CASSLGGVMAKNIQYF.

This clonotype showed up many times. The chain uses TRBV18 and TRBJ2-5; 7 nucleotides agree with TRBD1. The germline gives CDR1 KGHSH, CDR2 LQKENI. The V segment lost 1 base and the J segment 1 base; nucleotides outside the gene matches: 3. There are 15 residues in the CDR3. In DNA, the CDR3 is TGTGCCAGCTCACCACGGGACAGTTCCCAAGAGACCCAGTACTTC. Its protein is CASSPRDSSQETQYF.

This clonotype was recorded many times. This chain links TRBV6-1 with TRBJ2-2; perhaps D is TRBD1 or TRBD2 (6 bases each). Trimming stripped 7 bases from V and 2 bases from J, with 17 bases between. CDR1 is MNHNS, CDR2 SASEGT, per germline. The CDR3 is 16 amino acids. The CDR3 DNA follows: TGTGCCAGCAACCAAGGGGGGACAACAAACACCGGGGAGCTGTTTTTT. This codes for CASNQGGTTNTGELFF.

This clonotype was counted many times. J is TRBJ2-5 and V is TRBV5-1; D call uncertain. There are 14 residues in the CDR3. Trimming stripped 1 base from V and 5 bases from J, with 12 bases between. Looked up from germline, CDR1 is SGHRS and CDR2 is YFSETQ. The CDR3 coding sequence is TGCGCCAGCAGCTTGTCTCCGTCGATGGAGACCCAGTACTTC. Translated: CASSLSPSMETQYF.

The table lists this clonotype with many counts. This rearrangement joins TRBV27 to TRBJ1-3; D is undetermined. The germline gives CDR1 MNHEY, CDR2 SMNVEV (reference sequence). The CDR3 contains 12 residues. Trimming took 6 bases from V and 9 from J, leaving 12 bases between them. This CDR3 reads CASRPSGGTIYF. The CDR3 nucleotides are TGTGCCAGCAGGCCCTCCGGCGGCACCATATATTTT.

This clonotype was seen repeatedly, ten times or more. J is TRBJ2-2 and V is TRBV20-1, with a possible D match to TRBD1 (6 bases). Germline loops: CDR1 DFQATT, CDR2 SNEGSKA (reference sequence). This CDR3 region has 12 residues. V lost 3 bases and J 4 bases, leaving 6 bases between the germline ends. Here the CDR3 reads CSARTGTGELFF. CDR3 sequence (DNA): TGCAGTGCTAGGACAGGCACCGGGGAGCTGTTTTTT.

V gene TRBV5-1 combines with J gene TRBJ2-1; D not resolved. V was shortened by 4 bases and J by 7 bases, with 18 bases between the two germline ends. Per germline, CDR1 SGHRS and CDR2 YFSETQ. The CDR3 length is 15 residues. The CDR3 loop is CASSPRQLKLNEQFF. CDR3 DNA: TGCGCCAGCAGCCCCCGGCAGCTTAAATTGAATGAGCAGTTCTTC.

The chain employs TRBV6-1 and TRBJ1-5; tentative D call: TRBD1 (5 bases). Germline CDR1 and CDR2: MNHNS and SASEGT. There are 14 residues in the CDR3. V lost 7 bases, J lost 0 bases, and 10 bases lay in between. CDR3 in amino acids: CASTGLNSNQPQHF. The CDR3 coding sequence is TGTGCCAGCACGGGGCTTAATAGCAATCAGCCCCAGCATTTT.

This clonotype was counted between two and nine times. The chain joins TRBV20-1 to TRBJ1-5; the D is unclear. Germline assignment: CDR1 DFQATT and CDR2 SNEGSKA (reference sequence). The CDR3 extends over 13 amino acids. The V gene lost 6 bases and the J gene lost 7 bases, with 16 bases spanning the gap. The CDR3: CSASWQPEQPQHF. The CDR3 DNA is TGCAGTGCGAGTTGGCAACCCGAGCAGCCCCAGCATTTT.